This T cell receptor beta chain appears in the sequencing data of a study of T cell responses to AZD1222 COVID-19 vaccine. The method was immunoSEQ multiplex PCR; TCRdb's version includes in-frame clones alone and lacks a portion of them. The sample comprises approximately 150,000 clones, roughly nine tenths of which are singletons, and approximately 3.8% rests with the top ten. This clone turned up a few times. There are 16 residues in the CDR3. Per germline, CDR1 MGHRA and CDR2 YSYEKL. The V end was cut by 2 bases, the J end by 2 bases, with 13 bases between. The J gene is TRBJ1-5, the V gene TRBV4-1; D is unclear. Sequencing was performed on peripheral blood, taken 28 days after the second AZD1222 dose. The sequence derives from an adult who received the AZD1222 COVID-19 vaccine. The CDR3 sequence is CASSQSRGMGNQPQHF. Written as DNA, the CDR3 is TGCGCCAGCAGCCAAAGCCGAGGAATGGGCAATCAGCCCCAGCATTTT.